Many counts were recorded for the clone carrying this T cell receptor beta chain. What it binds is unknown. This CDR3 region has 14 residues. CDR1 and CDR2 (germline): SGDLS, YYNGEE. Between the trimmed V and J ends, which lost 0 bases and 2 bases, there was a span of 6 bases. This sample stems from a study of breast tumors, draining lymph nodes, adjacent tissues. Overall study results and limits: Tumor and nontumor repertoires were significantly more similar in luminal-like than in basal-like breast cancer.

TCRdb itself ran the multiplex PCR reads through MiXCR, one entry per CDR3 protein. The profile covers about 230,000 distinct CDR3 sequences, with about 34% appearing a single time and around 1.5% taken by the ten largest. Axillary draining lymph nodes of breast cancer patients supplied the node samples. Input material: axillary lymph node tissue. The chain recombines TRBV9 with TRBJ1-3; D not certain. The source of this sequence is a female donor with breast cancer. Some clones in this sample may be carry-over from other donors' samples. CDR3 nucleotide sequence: TGTGCCAGCAGCGTAGGTGGTGCTGGAAACACCATATATTTT. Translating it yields CASSVGGAGNTIYF.